This T cell receptor (beta chain) was documented in a study of CXCR3-negative and CXCR3-positive naive CD8 T cells (dated by TCRdb to the late 2010s). Turning to the overall study: In total, roughly 140 million TRB reads were obtained, corresponding to roughly 1.5 +/- 0.3 million reads per library. Diversity and physicochemical repertoire analyses covered some eleven donors pooled from two independent experiments. The TRBV-TRBJ cluster analysis covered naive subsets from 5 donors and memory cells from 3 donors.

Each CD8+ T cell subset was flow-sorted in triplicate, with 250,000 to 350,000 cells per subset placed directly into RLT lysis buffer. To exclude memory contaminants, naive CD8+ T cells were stringently defined as CD45RO-CCR7+CD27+CD95-. Peripheral blood mononuclear cells were isolated from buffy coats by standard density gradient centrifugation. Naive CXCR3-negative and CXCR3-positive CD8+ T cells were flow-sorted on a FACSAria III. An RNeasy Mini Kit was used to extract total RNA from the sorted cells. Instrument on record: NextSeq 550. The Human TCR Profiling Kit (MiLaboratory) was used to make UMI-labeled 5' RACE TRB cDNA libraries. cDNA synthesis used the entire amount of extracted RNA, and PCR amplification then used the entire amount of cDNA produced. The libraries were made side by side, with each library going through the same number of PCR cycles. As for the original processing: With a minimum of two reads required per UMI, MIGEC and MiXCR pulled out about 52,000 +/- 9,100 unique UMI-labeled TRB cDNA molecules from each library. On average, each library contained approximately 40,000 +/- 10,000 functional in-frame TRB CDR3 nucleotide clonotypes without stop codons. After each sample was downsampled to 5000 UMI-labeled TRB molecules, VDJtools was used to calculate diversity metrics such as normalized Shannon-Wiener and Chao1. VDJtools computed clonotype-size-weighted physicochemical properties of the central five CDR3 residues: interaction energy, strength, volume and Kidera factor 4. Based on TCRdb reprocessing of the reads, there is one entry per CDR3 protein sequence, and DNA is missing. In this record, the V and J calls reflect TCRdb's handling and not the investigators' own analysis. The sample has approximately 65,000 distinct CDR3 sequences on record. In total, the top ten clones hold roughly 0.74% of the sample.

Broader findings and caveats from the paper: Freshly isolated PBMCs were used for most assays because CXCR3 expression partially decreased after cryopreservation. Repertoire diversity was comparably high in both naive subsets but much lower in memory CD8+ T cells. Surface CD5, linked to self-reactivity in mice, was comparable between naive subsets; TCR interaction strength was therefore also inferred from TRB CDR3 physicochemical properties. Within the same donor, TRBV-TRBJ usage looked similar between naive CXCR3-negative and CXCR3-positive cells, but memory cells had distinct patterns. TRB CDR3s from CXCR3-positive naive cells showed higher hydrophobicity (lower Kidera factor 4), lower energy, and higher strength and volume indices than CXCR3-negative naive cells.

Note on this clonotype: Its antigen has not been determined.

The CDR3, cysteine through phenylalanine, is 13 amino acids long. No DNA sequence was recorded. The sample comprised naive CXCR3+ CD8+ T cells from blood. The cell subset or site label for this specimen denotes: CD45RO-CCR7+CD27+CD95- naive CD8+ T cells expressing CXCR3 (TNR3+). The TCR sequence derives from a human donor in good health. Some clones in this sample may be carry-over from other donors' samples. The sequence joins TRBV12-3 or TRBV12-4 to TRBJ2-7; with no DNA, the TCRdb D assignment of TRBD1 cannot be verified. The CDR3 is CASSWDRGDEQYF.